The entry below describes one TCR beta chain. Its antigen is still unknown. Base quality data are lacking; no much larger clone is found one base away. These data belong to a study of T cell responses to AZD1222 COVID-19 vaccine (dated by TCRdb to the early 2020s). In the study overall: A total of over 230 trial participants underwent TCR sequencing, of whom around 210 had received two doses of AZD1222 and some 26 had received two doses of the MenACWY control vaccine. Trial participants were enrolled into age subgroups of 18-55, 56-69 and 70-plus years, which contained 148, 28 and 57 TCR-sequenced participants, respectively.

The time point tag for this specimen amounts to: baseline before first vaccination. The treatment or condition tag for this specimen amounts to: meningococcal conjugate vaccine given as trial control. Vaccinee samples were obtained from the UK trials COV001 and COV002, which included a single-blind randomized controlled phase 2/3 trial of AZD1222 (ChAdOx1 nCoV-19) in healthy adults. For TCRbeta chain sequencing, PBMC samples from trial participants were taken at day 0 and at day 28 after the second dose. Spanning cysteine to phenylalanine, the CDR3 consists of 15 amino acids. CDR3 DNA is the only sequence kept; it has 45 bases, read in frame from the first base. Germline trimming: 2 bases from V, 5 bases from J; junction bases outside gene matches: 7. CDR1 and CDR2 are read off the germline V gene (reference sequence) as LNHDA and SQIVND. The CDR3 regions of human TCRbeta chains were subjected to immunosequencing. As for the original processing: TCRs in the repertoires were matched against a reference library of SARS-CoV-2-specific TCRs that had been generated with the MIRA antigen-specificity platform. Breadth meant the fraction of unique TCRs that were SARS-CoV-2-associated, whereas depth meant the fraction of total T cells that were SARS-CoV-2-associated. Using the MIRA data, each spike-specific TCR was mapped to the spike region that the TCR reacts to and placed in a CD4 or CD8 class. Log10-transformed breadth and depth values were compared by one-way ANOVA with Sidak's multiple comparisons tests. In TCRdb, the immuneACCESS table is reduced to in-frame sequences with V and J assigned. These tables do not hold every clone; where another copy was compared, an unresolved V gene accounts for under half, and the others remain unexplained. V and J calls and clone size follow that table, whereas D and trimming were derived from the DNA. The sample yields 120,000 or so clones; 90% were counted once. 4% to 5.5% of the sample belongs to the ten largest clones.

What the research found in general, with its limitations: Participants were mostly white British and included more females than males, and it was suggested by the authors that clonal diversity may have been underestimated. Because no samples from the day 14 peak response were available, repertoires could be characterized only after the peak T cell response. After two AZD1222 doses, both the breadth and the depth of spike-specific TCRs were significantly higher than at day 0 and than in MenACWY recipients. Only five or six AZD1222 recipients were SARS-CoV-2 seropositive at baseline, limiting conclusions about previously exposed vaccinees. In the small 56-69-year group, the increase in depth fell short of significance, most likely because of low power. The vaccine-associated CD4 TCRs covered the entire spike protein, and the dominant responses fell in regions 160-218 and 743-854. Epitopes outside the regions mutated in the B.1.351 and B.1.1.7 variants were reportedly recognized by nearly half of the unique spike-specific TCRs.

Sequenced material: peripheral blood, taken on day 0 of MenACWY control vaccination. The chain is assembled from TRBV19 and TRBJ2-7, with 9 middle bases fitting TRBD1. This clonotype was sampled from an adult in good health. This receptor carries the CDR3 CASSIMGTGTDEQYF. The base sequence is TGTGCCAGTAGTATAATGGGGACAGGGACGGACGAGCAGTACTTC.